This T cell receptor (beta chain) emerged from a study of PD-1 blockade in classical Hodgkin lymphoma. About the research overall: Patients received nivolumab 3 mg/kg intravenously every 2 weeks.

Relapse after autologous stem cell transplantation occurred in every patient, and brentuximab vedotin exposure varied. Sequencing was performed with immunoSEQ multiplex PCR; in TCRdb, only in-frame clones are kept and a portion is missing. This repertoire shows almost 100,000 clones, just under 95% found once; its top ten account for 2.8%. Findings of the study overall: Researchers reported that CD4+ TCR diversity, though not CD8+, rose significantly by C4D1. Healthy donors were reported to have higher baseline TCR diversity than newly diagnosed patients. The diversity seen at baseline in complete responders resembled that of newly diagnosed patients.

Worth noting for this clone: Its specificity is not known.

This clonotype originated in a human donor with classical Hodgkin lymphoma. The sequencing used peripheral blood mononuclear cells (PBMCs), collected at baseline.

As DNA, the CDR3 is TGCAGCGTTGCGGGCCTAGCGGGAGGGGGGTACAATGAGCAGTTCTTC. Translating it yields CSVAGLAGGGYNEQFF. The rearrangement links TRBV29-1 to TRBJ2-1, with TRBD2 matching 12 bases. Germline V gene data show CDR1 as SQVTM and CDR2 as ANQGSEA. CDR3 length equals 16 residues. J lost 4 bases, V lost 4 bases, and 8 bases had no gene match.